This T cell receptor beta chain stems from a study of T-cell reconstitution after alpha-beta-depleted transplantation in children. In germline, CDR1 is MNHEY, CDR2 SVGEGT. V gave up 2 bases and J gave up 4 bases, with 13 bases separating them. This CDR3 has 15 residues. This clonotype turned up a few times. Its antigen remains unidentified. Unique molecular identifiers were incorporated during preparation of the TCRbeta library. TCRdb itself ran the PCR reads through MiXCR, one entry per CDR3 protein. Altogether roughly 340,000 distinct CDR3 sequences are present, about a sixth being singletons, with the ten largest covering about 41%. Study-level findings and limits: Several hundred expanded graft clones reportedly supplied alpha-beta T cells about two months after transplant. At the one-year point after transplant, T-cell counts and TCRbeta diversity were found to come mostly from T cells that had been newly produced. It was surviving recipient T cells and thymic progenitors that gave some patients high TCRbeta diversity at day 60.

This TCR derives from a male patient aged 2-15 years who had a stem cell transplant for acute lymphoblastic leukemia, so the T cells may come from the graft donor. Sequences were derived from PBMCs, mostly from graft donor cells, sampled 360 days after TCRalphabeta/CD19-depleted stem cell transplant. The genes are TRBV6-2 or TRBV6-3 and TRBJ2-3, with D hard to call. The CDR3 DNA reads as TGTGCCAGCAGTTACGTGCTCAACTTCCCAGATACGCAGTATTTT. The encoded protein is CASSYVLNFPDTQYF.